These 30 T cell receptor beta chains were all obtained from the same sample, sequenced in a study of blood T cell repertoires in COVID-19. Some clones are missing from TCRdb's copy, which holds only in-frame ones; the method was immunoSEQ multiplex PCR. The sample holds about 230,000 clones, 70% to 90% seen once. Source material: peripheral blood. The origin of the receptors is a man aged 45-65 years with COVID-19, enrolled during active disease.

This clone was found once. CDR3 DNA sequence: TGTGCCAGCAGCGGAGCGTCTAGCGGGGGGGCGGGGTACAATGAGCAGTTCTTC. It translates to CASSGASSGGAGYNEQFF. The V call is TRBV5-8, the J call TRBJ2-1; TRBD2 agrees at 12 bases. Trimming took 4 bases from V and 4 from J; bases not matched to a gene: 12. This CDR3 is built from 18 residues. Germline CDR1 and CDR2: SGHTS and YDEGEE.

The rearrangement links TRBV5-1 to TRBJ2-3; D gene ambiguous. The V end lost 0 bases, the J end lost 0 bases, and 8 bases lay between the germline ends. Germline V gene lookup returns CDR1 SGHRS and CDR2 YFSETQ. The CDR3 loop spans 15 amino acids. The CDR3 DNA sequence: TGCGCCAGCAGCTTGGTCCAAGCGAGCACAGATACGCAGTATTTT. It encodes CASSLVQASTDTQYF.

Turning to this clone: One end of the junction is discordant with germline, which a read error may explain. The chain links TRBV7-7 to TRBJ2-1; 10 bases align to TRBD2. Germline lookup yields CDR1 SSHAT and CDR2 FNYEAQ (reference sequence). This CDR3 contains 15 residues. The CDR3 loop reads CASSQSGRGRNEQFF. In nucleotides, the CDR3 is TGTGCTAGCAGCCAAAGCGGGAGGGGACGGAATGAGCAGTTCTTC. The full variable domain, with the rest looked up from reference TRBV7-7 and TRBJ2-1, is GAGVSQSPRYKVTKRGQDVTLRCDPISSHATLYWYQQALGQGPEFLTYFNYEAQPDKSGLPSDRFSAERPEGSISTLTIQRTEQRDSAMYRCASSQSGRGRNEQFFGPGTRLTVL.

The V call is TRBV20-1, the J call TRBJ1-2; 11 nucleotides match TRBD1. J gave up 5 bases and V 3 bases, and 8 bases lay outside the gene matches. CDR1 and CDR2 (germline): DFQATT, SNEGSKA (reference sequence). The CDR3 is 15 residues long. Here the CDR3 DNA reads TGCAGTGCTAGTCACCGGGACAGGGGGTCTTATGGCTACACCTTC. Translated, it gives CSASHRDRGSYGYTF.

This clone was recorded at least ten times. The chain is built from TRBV19 and TRBJ1-1; perhaps TRBD1 as D (6 bases). Germline V gene lookup returns CDR1 LNHDA and CDR2 SQIVND (reference sequence). The CDR3 consists of 13 residues. V gave up 7 bases and J gave up 5 bases, with 14 bases separating them. CDR3 nucleotide sequence: TGTGCCAGTAATAGAGGGGGTTGGACTGAAGCTTTCTTT. This gives the protein CASNRGGWTEAFF. The variable domain in full, completed from reference TRBV19 and TRBJ1-1, reads DGGITQSPKYLFRKEGQNVTLSCEQNLNHDAMYWYRQDPGQGLRLIYYSQIVNDFQKGDIAEGYSVSREKKESFPLTVTSAQKNPTAFYLCASNRGGWTEAFFGQGTRLTVV.

Comment on this clone: The identical CDR3 is also encoded by other nucleotide sequences in the sample. V and J are TRBV18 and TRBJ1-5; D possibly corresponds to TRBD1 (6 bases). Germline V gives CDR1 KGHSH, CDR2 LQKENI. The CDR3 is made up of 14 amino acids. Trimming pared 2 bases from V and 3 bases from J, leaving 8 bases between. The CDR3 DNA sequence: TGTGCCAGCTCACCAGACAGGAACAATCAGCCCCAGCATTTT. Its translation: CASSPDRNNQPQHF. The variable domain in full, completed from reference TRBV18 and TRBJ1-5, reads NAGVMQNPRHLVRRRGQEARLRCSPMKGHSHVYWYRQLPEEGLKFMVYLQKENIIDESGMPKERFSAEFPKEGPSILRIQQVVRGDSAAYFCASSPDRNNQPQHFGDGTRLSIL.

Written as DNA, the CDR3 is TGTGCCAGCTCACCAAGGACTCTTAACACCGGGGAGCTGTTTTTT. It specifies CASSPRTLNTGELFF. The rearrangement joins TRBV18 to TRBJ2-2, with D tentatively TRBD2 (5 bases). The CDR3 is 15 residues long. Germline V CDR1 and CDR2: KGHSH, LQKENI. Trimming removed 2 bases from V and 2 bases from J, with 9 bases in between.

This clone appeared a few times. The chain joins TRBV7-2 to TRBJ1-5; a possible D gene is TRBD1 (6 bases). Germline CDR1 reads SGHTA; CDR2 reads FQGNSA. The V and J ends lost 0 bases and 4 bases respectively, with 10 bases between them. The CDR3 is made up of 15 amino acids. Here the CDR3 DNA reads TGTGCCAGCAGCTTAGCCCCTGACAGGAATCAGCCCCAGCATTTT. It specifies CASSLAPDRNQPQHF.

The chain uses TRBV10-1 and TRBJ2-5, with D possibly being TRBD1 (6 bases). Trimming left V 3 bases short and J 3 bases short, with 8 bases between. The germline V gene encodes CDR1 WNHNN and CDR2 SYGVQD (reference sequence). The CDR3 totals 13 residues. CDR3 amino acids: CASSDRTEETQYF. CDR3 in DNA: TGCGCCAGCAGTGACAGGACAGAAGAGACCCAGTACTTC.

The J gene is TRBJ2-4, the V gene TRBV18; D is possibly TRBD1 (6 bases). The CDR3 totals 14 residues. From germline, CDR1 is KGHSH and CDR2 LQKENI. V lost 5 bases, J lost 0 bases, and 8 bases lay in between. CDR3 DNA: TGTGCCAGCTCAGAGACAGGAGCCAAAAACATTCAGTACTTC. Encoded protein: CASSETGAKNIQYF.

The table lists this clone with a few counts. V is TRBV28 and J is TRBJ2-3; the D gene is possibly TRBD2 (5 bases). The CDR3 has 14 residues. Per the germline V gene, CDR1 is MDHEN and CDR2 is SYDVKM. Between the trimmed V and J ends, which lost 2 bases and 3 bases, there was a span of 9 bases. CDR3 residues: CASSLRWETDTQYF. The CDR3 DNA is TGTGCCAGCAGTTTAAGGTGGGAGACAGATACGCAGTATTTT.

The chain links TRBV7-2 to TRBJ2-7; 9 bases fit TRBD2. Germline V gives CDR1 SGHTA, CDR2 FQGNSA. The CDR3 totals 16 residues. V was clipped by 6 bases and J by 5 bases; unmatched bases: 14. CDR3 coding DNA: TGTGCCAGCAGAGGGAGTAGCGGGAGCGCCAAACACGAGCAGTACTTC. It codes for CASRGSSGSAKHEQYF. The variable domain in full, completed from reference TRBV7-2 and TRBJ2-7, reads GAGVSQSPSNKVTEKGKDVELRCDPISGHTALYWYRQSLGQGLEFLIYFQGNSAPDKSGLPSDRFSAERTGGSVSTLTIQRTQQEDSAVYLCASRGSSGSAKHEQYFGPGTRLTVT.

The chain uses TRBV4-3 and TRBJ2-1, with 10 positions matching TRBD1. Germline CDR1 LGHNA, CDR2 YSLEER. There are 13 residues in the CDR3. The J segment lost 8 bases and the V segment lost 6 bases, leaving 4 bases of the junction unmatched. The CDR3 here is CASSRQGADEQFF. In DNA form, the CDR3 reads TGCGCCAGCAGTCGACAGGGGGCGGATGAGCAGTTCTTC.

The rearrangement joins TRBV6-7 to TRBJ2-7; perhaps TRBD1 as D (5 bases). TRBV6-7 falls under the ORF class, with uncertain function. V lost 2 bases and J lost 6, with 17 bases in between. The CDR3 is made up of 15 amino acids. CDR3 DNA sequence: TGTGCCAGCAGTTACATTCAGGGAACCGCCTGCGAGCAGTACTTC. Translating it yields CASSYIQGTACEQYF.

The chain recombines TRBV19 with TRBJ2-1, with 8 bases matching TRBD2. V gave up 4 bases and J gave up 7 bases; unmatched junction bases: 12. The length of the CDR3 is 16 residues. Germline CDR1 and CDR2: LNHDA and SQIVND (reference sequence). The CDR3 region is CASSNLGAGARNEQFF. DNA of the CDR3: TGTGCCAGTAGTAATCTCGGAGCGGGAGCAAGGAATGAGCAGTTCTTC.

The chain has TRBV5-1 and TRBJ1-1, with a possible D match to TRBD1 (5 bases). The CDR3 runs to 14 residues. Germline loops: CDR1 SGHRS, CDR2 YFSETQ. With 1 base removed from V and 3 bases from J, the gap between germline ends came to 10 bases. In DNA, the CDR3 is TGCGCCAGCAGCTTGTCCGACAGCGACACTGAAGCTTTCTTT. Translation: CASSLSDSDTEAFF.

Only one count was recorded for this clone. The gene calls are TRBV10-3 and TRBJ1-1; 7 nucleotides align to TRBD1. CDR3 size: 15 residues. The trim removed 4 bases at V and 4 bases at J, leaving 9 bases unmatched. In germline, CDR1 is ENHRY, CDR2 SYGVKD. The CDR3 DNA reads TGTGCCATCAGTGCAGAGACAGGGTCGGCCACTGAAGCTTTCTTT. It translates to CAISAETGSATEAFF.

The rearrangement links TRBV19 to TRBJ2-5; tentative D call: TRBD2 (5 bases). This CDR3 region has 15 residues. V lost 5 bases, J lost 5 bases, and 18 bases lay in between. Looked up from germline, CDR1 is LNHDA and CDR2 is SQIVND (reference sequence). The CDR3 coding sequence is TGTGCCAGTAGTCCGAAGGCGAGGGAGAGGGAGACCCAGTACTTC. Amino acid sequence: CASSPKARERETQYF. Combining the CDR3 with reference TRBV19 and TRBJ2-5 gives the whole variable domain DGGITQSPKYLFRKEGQNVTLSCEQNLNHDAMYWYRQDPGQGLRLIYYSQIVNDFQKGDIAEGYSVSREKKESFPLTVTSAQKNPTAFYLCASSPKARERETQYFGPGTRLLVL.

The gene calls are TRBV7-2 and TRBJ2-7; 8 nucleotides align to TRBD1. This CDR3 region has 14 residues. V dropped 8 bases and J dropped 2; count of bases not matched to a gene: 8. Germline lookup yields CDR1 SGHTA and CDR2 FQGNSA. CDR3 sequence reads: CASRPGQAAYEQYF. The CDR3 DNA reads TGTGCCAGCCGACCGGGACAGGCCGCCTACGAGCAGTACTTC.

The CDR3 sequence: CASSPSGTHTDTQYF. The CDR3 DNA reads as TGCGCCAGCAGCCCCTCCGGGACACACACAGATACGCAGTATTTT. The V call is TRBV5-1, the J call TRBJ2-3; D is perhaps TRBD1 (6 bases). Trimming pared 4 bases from V and 2 bases from J, leaving 14 bases between. This CDR3 comprises 15 residues. Germline V gene sequence: CDR1 SGHRS, CDR2 YFSETQ.

This rearrangement joins TRBV7-3 to TRBJ2-2, with D possibly being TRBD1 (5 bases). Germline CDR1 reads SGHTA; CDR2 reads FQGTGA. The ends were cut back, 5 bases at V and 0 bases at J, with 7 bases in the middle. CDR3 length equals 14 residues. The CDR3 DNA follows: TGTGCCAGCAGCCTGGACACGAACACCGGGGAGCTGTTTTTT. Its protein product is CASSLDTNTGELFF.

The rearrangement joins TRBV27 to TRBJ1-4; 10 bases align to TRBD1. This CDR3 has 16 amino acids. CDR1 and CDR2 (germline): MNHEY, SMNVEV (reference sequence). V was pared by 7 bases and J by 2 bases, with 7 bases of the junction left unmatched. CDR3 sequence (DNA): TGTGCCAGCACCGTGACAGGGGGCGCGACTAATGAAAAACTGTTTTTT. This sequence encodes CASTVTGGATNEKLFF.

The genes are TRBV9 and TRBJ2-7; weak D call: TRBD2 (5 bases). With 0 bases removed from V and 3 bases from J, the gap between germline ends came to 19 bases. The CDR3 has 17 amino acids. Per germline, CDR1 SGDLS and CDR2 YYNGEE. The DNA for the CDR3 is TGTGCCAGCAGCGTAGGTCTCTGGGAGAAGACGGTCTACGAGCAGTACTTC. Translating it yields CASSVGLWEKTVYEQYF.

The chain links TRBV6-6 to TRBJ1-5, with D possibly being TRBD1 (6 bases). Germline V lookup: CDR1 MNHNY, CDR2 SVGAGI (reference sequence). V lost 6 bases and J lost 1, with 16 bases in between. CDR3 length: 16 residues. The CDR3 spells CASRRSEGVSNQPQHF. The CDR3 bases are TGTGCCAGCAGGAGATCTGAGGGGGTGAGCAATCAGCCCCAGCATTTT.

The rearrangement uses TRBV19 and TRBJ1-5, with 9 nucleotides matching TRBD1. The CDR3 runs 22 residues. The V gene end was trimmed by 4 bases and the J gene end by 4 bases; junction bases not matched to a gene: 26. The germline CDR1 and CDR2 sequences are LNHDA and SQIVND (reference sequence). Here the CDR3 reads CASSKPLGQGTQGEVRNQPQHF. DNA for the CDR3: TGTGCCAGTAGTAAACCCCTCGGACAGGGGACCCAGGGGGAAGTTCGAAATCAGCCCCAGCATTTT.

This clone turned up a few times. The V call is TRBV5-6, the J call TRBJ1-2, with 11 positions matching TRBD1. CDR1 is SGHDT, CDR2 YYEEEE, per germline. The CDR3 consists of 15 residues. After removal of 0 bases from V and 7 bases from J, the junction contained 5 bases not matched to a gene. CDR3 in amino acids: CASSLGTGGEVGYTF. The CDR3 region has the DNA TGTGCCAGCAGCTTGGGGACAGGGGGCGAGGTTGGCTACACCTTC.

This sequence joins TRBV2 and TRBJ1-2; unclear D gene. Per the germline V gene, CDR1 is SNHLY and CDR2 is FYNNEI. The V gene lost 1 base and the J gene lost 0 bases, with 6 bases spanning the gap. The CDR3 runs to 14 residues. CDR3 sequence (DNA): TGTGCCAGCAGTGAAGACCTAGCTAACTATGGCTACACCTTC. It is translated as CASSEDLANYGYTF.

V is TRBV5-6 and J is TRBJ1-1; D possibly corresponds to TRBD1 (6 bases). Germline V gene lookup returns CDR1 SGHDT and CDR2 YYEEEE. V dropped 4 bases and J dropped 4 bases, with 17 bases sitting between them. The CDR3 has 15 residues. CDR3 nucleotide sequence: TGTGCCAGCAGCCAAGGACAGCTAGCTCCCACTGAAGCTTTCTTT. It encodes CASSQGQLAPTEAFF. Full variable domain (missing parts from reference TRBV5-6 and TRBJ1-1): DAGVTQSPTHLIKTRGQQVTLRCSPKSGHDTVSWYQQALGQGPQFIFQYYEEEERQRGNFPDRFSGHQFPNYSSELNVNALLLGDSALYLCASSQGQLAPTEAFFGQGTRLTVV.

CDR3 loop: CASSLDRGYTYEQFF. In nucleotides, the CDR3 is TGCGCCAGCAGCTTGGACAGGGGTTATACTTATGAGCAGTTCTTC. The genes are TRBV5-1 and TRBJ2-1, with 7 bases matching TRBD1. V lost 0 bases and J lost 8; bases outside the gene matches: 8. CDR1 is SGHRS and CDR2 is YFSETQ in the germline V gene. CDR3 size: 15 residues.

This sequence joins TRBV5-6 and TRBJ2-1; TRBD2 matches 8 bases. V was clipped by 4 bases and J by 5 bases; unmatched bases: 5. The CDR3 sequence is 14 residues long. Germline loops: CDR1 SGHDT, CDR2 YYEEEE. For the CDR3, the DNA is TGTGCCAGCAGCATCGGGACTAGGGACAATGAGCAGTTCTTC. Protein sequence: CASSIGTRDNEQFF. The full variable domain, rest sourced from reference TRBV5-6 and TRBJ2-1, is DAGVTQSPTHLIKTRGQQVTLRCSPKSGHDTVSWYQQALGQGPQFIFQYYEEEERQRGNFPDRFSGHQFPNYSSELNVNALLLGDSALYLCASSIGTRDNEQFFGPGTRLTVL.